Included here is one TCR beta chain sequence, with context. This sample stems from a study of blood T cell repertoires in COVID-19. In the authors' methods: Amplified reference gene primers provided the basis for estimating nucleated cell counts. TCRdb's copy holds only in-frame clones and misses some; the assay was immunoSEQ multiplex PCR. Clonal size and the V and J genes are those of that table, whereas D and trimming came from the DNA. In the table there are hundreds of thousands of clones, roughly 88% of which are singletons. Sequences were obtained from peripheral blood. This TCR derives from an elderly man with acute or convalescent COVID-19.

The chain's CDR3 is CARSSQGNYGYTF. CDR3 in DNA: TGTGCCAGAAGCTCACAGGGTAACTATGGCTACACCTTC. V is TRBV5-3 and J is TRBJ1-2, with D possibly matching TRBD1 (6 bases). TRBV5-3 is an open reading frame whose function is uncertain. Between the trimmed V and J ends, which lost 3 bases and 1 base, there was a span of 7 bases. The CDR3 extends over 13 amino acids.